The 29 T cell receptor beta chains presented below share a single source sample, sequenced in a study (dated by TCRdb to 2014 to 2015). Receptors were amplified or captured by multiplex PCR. Sequencing relied on an Ion Torrent PGM. In the approximately 21-patient analysis, TRBV12-4/TRBJ1-2 clonotypes were amplified using adaptor-ligated barcode primers. TCRdb redid the processing of the public reads, applying fastp at Q25 and MiXCR, and retained in-frame beta chains. Rows with a matching CDR3 protein are joined into one entry that keeps the most common DNA and genes. Within this sample are more than 800 distinct CDR3 sequences, with roughly 2.8% of them counted one time only. The ten largest account for around 50% of the sample. Cells that were CD4+CD25+CD127-/low were isolated as Tregs. The sample was tumor-infiltrating Tregs sorted from the breast tumor. Source of these receptors: a female donor with breast cancer.

This clonotype is categorized as medium-sized. For the CDR3, the DNA is TGTGCCAGCAGTTCTGTTGGGCCCTTATATGGCTACACCTTC. Protein sequence: CASSSVGPLYGYTF. The chain employs TRBV12-3 or TRBV12-4 and TRBJ1-2; D is unresolved. CDR3 size: 14 residues. V was trimmed by 4 bases and J by 5 bases, leaving 14 bases between them.

This clonotype is labeled large (0.1 to 1%). The chain combines TRBV12-3 or TRBV12-4 with TRBJ1-2; no firm D call. Trimming removed 0 bases from V and 0 bases from J, with 8 bases in between. The CDR3 consists of 15 residues. The CDR3 spells CASSLADGPNYGYTF. The DNA of the CDR3 is TGTGCCAGCAGTTTAGCGGACGGCCCTAACTATGGCTACACCTTC.

By sample share, this clonotype is medium-sized (0.01 to 0.1%). This chain links TRBV12-3 or TRBV12-4 with TRBJ1-2, with D possibly being TRBD1 (5 bases). The CDR3 contains 14 residues. The ends were cut back, 8 bases at V and 7 bases at J, with 20 bases in the middle. The CDR3 nucleotides read TGTGCCAGCTACTTAGGACACCCCAGTCTTGGCTACACCTTC. Its protein product is CASYLGHPSLGYTF.

By frequency in the sample, this clonotype is medium-sized (0.01 to 0.1%). V gene TRBV12-3 or TRBV12-4 combines with J gene TRBJ1-2, with a possible D match to TRBD1 (5 bases). This CDR3 comprises 14 residues. V lost 4 bases and J lost 7, with 16 bases in between. Here the CDR3 DNA reads TGTGCCAGCAGTTCCGACTCCGGGGCGGGTGGCTACACCTTC. It is translated as CASSSDSGAGGYTF.

Sample share makes this clonotype medium-sized. The chain links TRBV12-3 or TRBV12-4 to TRBJ1-2; D gene unclear. CDR3 length: 10 residues. Trimming pared 6 bases from V and 5 bases from J, leaving 4 bases between. The CDR3 loop is CASSQYGYTF. DNA for the CDR3: TGTGCCAGCAGCCAATATGGCTACACCTTC.

By sample share, this clonotype is medium-sized (0.01 to 0.1%). The rearrangement joins TRBV12-3 or TRBV12-4 to TRBJ1-2, with TRBD1 matching 9 bases. V was pared by 5 bases and J by 4 bases, with 8 bases of the junction left unmatched. CDR3 length: 15 amino acids. CDR3 bases: TGTGCCAGCAGTCTCTCCGGGACAGGGCTCTATGGCTACACCTTC. Its translation is CASSLSGTGLYGYTF.

In this sample, this clonotype is medium-sized. The chain joins TRBV12-3 or TRBV12-4 to TRBJ1-2, with D possibly being TRBD1 (6 bases). The CDR3 spans 13 residues. V was clipped by 1 base and J by 8 bases, with 11 bases between them. CDR3 in DNA: TGTGCCAGCAGTTTAGAGGCAGGGGAGGGCTACACCTTC. Protein product: CASSLEAGEGYTF.

This clonotype is labeled as medium-sized (0.01 to 0.1%). The rearrangement uses TRBV12-3 or TRBV12-4 and TRBJ1-2; unclear D gene. V was shortened by 1 base and J by 8 bases, with 11 bases between the two germline ends. The CDR3 runs 13 residues. DNA for the CDR3: TGTGCCAGCAGTTTAGTAGGAGCAAGGGGCTACACCTTC. As protein: CASSLVGARGYTF.

This clonotype is categorized as medium-sized. V usage is TRBV12-3 or TRBV12-4 and J usage is TRBJ1-2; D ambiguous. V was shortened by 5 bases and J by 6 bases, with 7 bases between the two germline ends. CDR3 length: 11 amino acids. This chain's CDR3 is CASSRTDGYTF. In DNA form, the CDR3 reads TGTGCCAGCAGTCGGACTGATGGCTACACCTTC.

This clonotype is medium-sized by share. The V and J genes are TRBV12-3 or TRBV12-4 and TRBJ1-2; no reliable D call. The CDR3 spans 16 residues. The germline V and J ends were trimmed by 6 bases and 4 bases, with 21 bases remaining between them. In nucleotides, the CDR3 is TGTGCCAGCAGCCGAGCAACGGTACGGAGCCTCTATGGCTACACCTTC. This codes for CASSRATVRSLYGYTF.

This clonotype is medium-sized. The chain has TRBV12-3 or TRBV12-4 and TRBJ1-2; 8 bases fit TRBD1. J gave up 8 bases and V 7 bases, and 15 bases lay outside the gene matches. CDR3 size: 15 residues. The CDR3 is CASTMDRVDAGGYTF. The CDR3 DNA reads as TGTGCCAGCACCATGGACAGGGTAGATGCGGGCGGCTACACCTTC.

This clonotype is medium-sized in the sample. The chain couples TRBV12-3 or TRBV12-4 to TRBJ1-2, with 8 bases aligning to TRBD1. The ends lost 5 bases at V and 4 bases at J; junction bases unmatched: 12. There are 16 residues in the CDR3. The CDR3 nucleotides read TGTGCCAGCAGTCGCCCCGGGACAGGCGTTGGCTATGGCTACACCTTC. Translating it yields CASSRPGTGVGYGYTF.

This clonotype qualifies as medium-sized. V gene TRBV12-3 or TRBV12-4 combines with J gene TRBJ1-2; the D gene is possibly TRBD1 (6 bases). V lost 6 bases, J lost 6 bases, and 14 bases lay in between. This CDR3 spans 13 amino acids. DNA of the CDR3: TGTGCCAGCAGCCCAGGCAGGGGTAATGGCTACACCTTC. Translating gives CASSPGRGNGYTF.

This clonotype is medium-sized within its sample. The chain has TRBV12-3 or TRBV12-4 and TRBJ1-2; possible D gene TRBD1, 5 bases. The V gene lost 5 bases and the J gene lost 4 bases, with 11 bases spanning the gap. This CDR3 is built from 13 residues. The CDR3 DNA reads as TGTGCCAGCAGTCGCCCCGGGACCTATGGCTACACCTTC. Protein sequence: CASSRPGTYGYTF.

In its sample, this clonotype ranks as medium-sized. The V and J genes are TRBV12-3 or TRBV12-4 and TRBJ1-2; D not resolved. The CDR3 runs to 14 residues. V lost 7 bases to trimming and J lost 2 bases, with 14 bases between them. The CDR3 is CASIQTGNNYGYTF. The DNA for the CDR3 is TGTGCCAGCATCCAGACCGGGAACAACTATGGCTACACCTTC.

This clonotype is deemed large. The J gene is TRBJ1-2, the V gene TRBV12-5; D is perhaps TRBD1 (6 bases). Between the trimmed V and J ends, which lost 5 bases and 2 bases, there was a span of 6 bases. Germline CDR1 and CDR2: LGHNT and FRNRAP. The CDR3 sequence is 12 residues long. CDR3: CASGDRNYGYTF. The CDR3 DNA reads as TGTGCTAGTGGTGACAGGAACTATGGCTACACCTTC.

Sample share makes this clonotype medium-sized (0.01 to 0.1%). The rearrangement joins TRBV12-3 or TRBV12-4 to TRBJ1-2; no clear D. The CDR3 runs 15 residues. V shed 2 bases and J shed 1 base, with 11 bases lying between them. The CDR3 sequence: CASSLPPGVNYGYTF. DNA for the CDR3: TGTGCCAGCAGTTTACCGCCGGGAGTTAACTATGGCTACACCTTC.

This clonotype was counted at least ten times. The chain is built from TRBV12-3 or TRBV12-4 and TRBJ1-2; D is ambiguous. The V end lost 2 bases, the J end lost 8 bases, and 18 bases lay between the germline ends. The CDR3 length is 15 residues. The CDR3 loop is CASSLKDAGLSGYTF. CDR3 DNA sequence: TGTGCCAGCAGTTTAAAAGATGCAGGTTTGTCAGGCTACACCTTC.

At least ten counts were recorded for this clonotype. V and J are TRBV12-3 or TRBV12-4 and TRBJ1-2; no clear D. Trimming cost V 6 bases and J 4 bases, with 21 bases left between them. The length of the CDR3 is 16 residues. The CDR3 sequence is CASSRLTRTVTYGYTF. The DNA for the CDR3 is TGTGCCAGCAGCCGCCTTACGAGGACGGTCACCTATGGCTACACCTTC.

This clonotype counts as large. V and J are TRBV12-3 or TRBV12-4 and TRBJ1-2; D not certain. The CDR3 loop spans 11 amino acids. Trimming removed 6 bases at V and 6 bases at J, with 8 bases between. This CDR3 reads CASRTRNGYTF. DNA for the CDR3: TGTGCCAGCAGGACAAGGAATGGCTACACCTTC.

With respect to this clonotype: This clone may be a read error of a much larger clone one base away. The chain is built from TRBV12-3 or TRBV12-4 and TRBJ1-2; D is possibly TRBD1 (5 bases). This CDR3 is 13 amino acids long. The CDR3 DNA follows: TGTGCCGGCAGTTTTGTAGGGACCTATGGCTACACCTTC. This codes for CAGSFVGTYGYTF.

Relative to its sample, this clonotype is medium-sized (0.01 to 0.1%). The V gene is TRBV12-3 or TRBV12-4, the J gene TRBJ1-2; D call uncertain. Trimming removed 6 bases from V and 4 bases from J, with 12 bases in between. The CDR3 is 13 amino acids. CDR3 sequence: CASSPSAGYGYTF. DNA for the CDR3: TGTGCCAGCAGCCCCTCCGCAGGCTATGGCTACACCTTC.

In this sample, this clonotype is medium-sized. The chain recombines TRBV12-3 or TRBV12-4 with TRBJ1-2, with D maybe TRBD1 (6 bases). The CDR3 loop spans 14 amino acids. V lost 5 bases and J lost 4, with 14 bases in between. The CDR3 DNA sequence: TGTGCCAGCAGTCCAGGGGACGGCTCCTATGGCTACACCTTC. Translating it yields CASSPGDGSYGYTF.

This clonotype is labeled large. The V gene is TRBV12-3 or TRBV12-4, the J gene TRBJ1-2; no firm D call. This CDR3 contains 13 residues. V gave up 2 bases and J gave up 7 bases, with 11 bases separating them. As DNA, the CDR3 is TGTGCCAGCAGTTTACGTTCGGGCCTTGGCTACACCTTC. Protein sequence: CASSLRSGLGYTF.

This clonotype is medium-sized in the sample. V gene TRBV12-3 or TRBV12-4 combines with J gene TRBJ1-2; D is perhaps TRBD1 (5 bases). Trimming shortened V by 7 bases and J by 7 bases, and 13 bases separated the two germline ends. This CDR3 has 12 amino acids. The CDR3 reads CASTQGAGGYTF. The CDR3, as DNA: TGTGCCAGCACCCAAGGGGCGGGTGGCTACACCTTC.

This clonotype is labeled as medium-sized. The V gene is TRBV12-3 or TRBV12-4, the J gene TRBJ1-2; D may be TRBD1 (6 bases). This CDR3 comprises 13 residues. V lost 6 bases to trimming and J lost 5 bases, with 13 bases between them. The CDR3 nucleotides read TGTGCCAGCAGCCCTGGACAGCCGTATGGCTACACCTTC. This codes for CASSPGQPYGYTF.

Within the sample, this clonotype is medium-sized. V usage is TRBV12-3 or TRBV12-4 and J usage is TRBJ1-2, with D possibly being TRBD1 (6 bases). V was clipped by 5 bases and J by 2 bases, with 9 bases between them. This CDR3 is built from 13 residues. The CDR3 sequence: CASSRTGNYGYTF. DNA for the CDR3: TGTGCCAGCAGTCGCACAGGGAACTATGGCTACACCTTC.

The chain recombines TRBV12-3 or TRBV12-4 with TRBJ1-2; perhaps TRBD1 as D (5 bases). Trimming pared 5 bases from V and 4 bases from J, leaving 17 bases between. The CDR3 sequence is 15 residues long. CDR3 sequence: CASSVDRQKLYGYTF. In DNA, the CDR3 is TGTGCCAGCAGTGTCGACAGACAGAAGCTCTATGGCTACACCTTC.

By share of the sample, this clonotype is medium-sized (0.01 to 0.1%). The chain recombines TRBV12-3 or TRBV12-4 with TRBJ1-2, with 8 bases fitting TRBD1. CDR3 length: 13 residues. Unmatched junction bases numbered 6, after V lost 8 bases and J lost 4 bases. The CDR3 is CASRPGTGYGYTF. The DNA for the CDR3 is TGTGCCAGCCGTCCGGGGACAGGCTATGGCTACACCTTC.